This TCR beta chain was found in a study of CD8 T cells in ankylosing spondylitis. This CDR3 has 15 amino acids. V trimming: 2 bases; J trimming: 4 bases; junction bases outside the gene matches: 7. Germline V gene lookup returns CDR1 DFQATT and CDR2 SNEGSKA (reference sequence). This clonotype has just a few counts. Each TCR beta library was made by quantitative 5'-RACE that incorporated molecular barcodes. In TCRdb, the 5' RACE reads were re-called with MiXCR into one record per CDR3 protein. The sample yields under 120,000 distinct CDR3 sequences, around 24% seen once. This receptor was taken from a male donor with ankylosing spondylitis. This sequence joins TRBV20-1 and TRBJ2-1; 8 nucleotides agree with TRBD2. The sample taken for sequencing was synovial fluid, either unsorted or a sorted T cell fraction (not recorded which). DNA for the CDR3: TGCAGTGCTAGACGTAGCGGGGTCAAATACAATGAGCAGTTCTTC. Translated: CSARRSGVKYNEQFF.